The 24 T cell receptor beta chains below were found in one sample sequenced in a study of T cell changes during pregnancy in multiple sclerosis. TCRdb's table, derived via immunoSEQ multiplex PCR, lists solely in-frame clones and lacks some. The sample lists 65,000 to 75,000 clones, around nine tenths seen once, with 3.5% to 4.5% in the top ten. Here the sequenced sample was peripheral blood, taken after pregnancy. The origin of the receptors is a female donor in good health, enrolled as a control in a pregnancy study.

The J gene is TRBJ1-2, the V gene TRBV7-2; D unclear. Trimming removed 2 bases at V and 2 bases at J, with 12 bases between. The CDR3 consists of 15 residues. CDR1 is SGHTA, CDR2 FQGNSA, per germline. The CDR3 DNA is TGTGCCAGCAGCTTAACGTTTGGGAGGAACTATGGCTACACCTTC. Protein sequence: CASSLTFGRNYGYTF.

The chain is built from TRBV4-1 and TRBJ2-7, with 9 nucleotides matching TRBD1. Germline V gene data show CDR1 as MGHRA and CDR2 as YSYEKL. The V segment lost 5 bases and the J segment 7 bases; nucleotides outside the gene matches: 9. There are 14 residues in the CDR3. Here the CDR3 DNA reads TGCGCCAGCAGCATCGGGACAGGGTTCAGGGAGCAGTACTTC. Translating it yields CASSIGTGFREQYF.

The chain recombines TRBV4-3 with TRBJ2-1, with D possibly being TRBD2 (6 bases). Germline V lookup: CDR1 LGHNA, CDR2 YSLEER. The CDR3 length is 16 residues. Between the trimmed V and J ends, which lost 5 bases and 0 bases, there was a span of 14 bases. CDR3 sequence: CASSSEAGRSYNEQFF. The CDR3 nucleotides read TGCGCCAGCAGCTCAGAAGCGGGCCGCTCCTACAATGAGCAGTTCTTC.

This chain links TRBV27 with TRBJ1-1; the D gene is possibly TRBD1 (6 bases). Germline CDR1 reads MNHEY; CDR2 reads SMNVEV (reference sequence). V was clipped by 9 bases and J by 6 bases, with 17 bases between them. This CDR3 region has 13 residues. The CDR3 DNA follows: TGTGCCAGTCGCGCAGGGGTCTGGGCTGAAGCTTTCTTT. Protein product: CASRAGVWAEAFF.

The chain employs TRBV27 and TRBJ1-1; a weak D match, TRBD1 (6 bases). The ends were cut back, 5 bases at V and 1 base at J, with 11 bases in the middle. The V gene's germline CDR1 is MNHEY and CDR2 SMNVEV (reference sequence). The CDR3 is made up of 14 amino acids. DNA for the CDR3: TGTGCCAGCAGTCGCCGACAGGCGAACACTGAAGCTTTCTTT. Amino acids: CASSRRQANTEAFF.

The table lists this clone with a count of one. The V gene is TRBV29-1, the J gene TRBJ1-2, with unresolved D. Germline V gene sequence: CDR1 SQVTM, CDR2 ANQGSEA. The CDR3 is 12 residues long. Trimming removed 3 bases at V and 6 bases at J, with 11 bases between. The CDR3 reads CSVEREPDGYTF. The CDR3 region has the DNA TGCAGCGTTGAGAGGGAACCGGATGGCTACACCTTC.

The CDR3, as DNA: TGTGCCATCAGTGAGTCGAGGGGGCTCAGCTATGGCTACACCTTC. This translates into CAISESRGLSYGYTF. This chain connects TRBV10-3 to TRBJ1-2, with TRBD1 matching 7 bases. Germline V gene data show CDR1 as ENHRY and CDR2 as SYGVKD. This CDR3 contains 15 residues. V lost 0 bases and J lost 4; bases outside the gene matches: 5.

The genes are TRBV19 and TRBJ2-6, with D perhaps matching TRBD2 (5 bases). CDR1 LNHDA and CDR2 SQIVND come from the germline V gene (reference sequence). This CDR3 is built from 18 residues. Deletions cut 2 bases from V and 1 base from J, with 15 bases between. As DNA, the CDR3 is TGTGCCAGTAGTATATCCCGGGGAAGGGCTTCTGGGGCCAACGTCCTGACTTTC. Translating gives CASSISRGRASGANVLTF.

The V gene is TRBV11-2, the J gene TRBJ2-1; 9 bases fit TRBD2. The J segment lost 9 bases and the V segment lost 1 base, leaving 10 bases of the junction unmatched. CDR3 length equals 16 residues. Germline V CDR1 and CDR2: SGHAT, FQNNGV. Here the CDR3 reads CASSLVLLAGVGEQFF. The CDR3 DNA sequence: TGTGCCAGCAGCTTAGTGTTGTTAGCGGGAGTGGGTGAGCAGTTCTTC.

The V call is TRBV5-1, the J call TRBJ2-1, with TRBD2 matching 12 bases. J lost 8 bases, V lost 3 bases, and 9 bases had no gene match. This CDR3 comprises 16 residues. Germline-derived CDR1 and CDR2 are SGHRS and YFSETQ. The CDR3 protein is CASSSRLAGVSDEQFF. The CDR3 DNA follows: TGCGCCAGCAGCTCCCGACTAGCGGGAGTTTCAGATGAGCAGTTCTTC.

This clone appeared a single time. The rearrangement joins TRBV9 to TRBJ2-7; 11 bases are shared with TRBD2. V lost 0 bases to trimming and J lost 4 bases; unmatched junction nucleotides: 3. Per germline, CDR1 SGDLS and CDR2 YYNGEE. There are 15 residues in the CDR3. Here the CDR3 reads CASSVEGTSGYEQYF. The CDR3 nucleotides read TGTGCCAGCAGCGTAGAAGGGACTAGCGGTTACGAGCAGTACTTC. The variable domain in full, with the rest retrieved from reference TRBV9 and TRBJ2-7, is DSGVTQTPKHLITATGQRVTLRCSPRSGDLSVYWYQQSLDQGLQFLIQYYNGEERAKGNILERFSAQQFPDLHSELNLSSLELGDSALYFCASSVEGTSGYEQYFGPGTRLTVT.

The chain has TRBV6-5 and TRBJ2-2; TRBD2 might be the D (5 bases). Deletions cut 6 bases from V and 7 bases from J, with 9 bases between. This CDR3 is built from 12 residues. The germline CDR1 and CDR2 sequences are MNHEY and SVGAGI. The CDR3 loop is CASSGVGGELFF. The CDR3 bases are TGTGCCAGCAGCGGGGTGGGCGGGGAGCTGTTTTTT.

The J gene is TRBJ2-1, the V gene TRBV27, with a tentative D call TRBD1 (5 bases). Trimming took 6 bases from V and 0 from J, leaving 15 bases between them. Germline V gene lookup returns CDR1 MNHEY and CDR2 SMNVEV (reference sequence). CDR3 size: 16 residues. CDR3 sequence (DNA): TGTGCCAGCAGCCGCAGAGGACACAGCTCCTACAATGAGCAGTTCTTC. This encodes CASSRRGHSSYNEQFF.

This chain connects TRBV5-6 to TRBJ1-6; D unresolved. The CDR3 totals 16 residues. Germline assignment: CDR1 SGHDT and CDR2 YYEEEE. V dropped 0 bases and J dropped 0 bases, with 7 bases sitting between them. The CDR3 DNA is TGTGCCAGCAGCTTGGATCCTAGCTCCTATAATTCACCCCTCCACTTT. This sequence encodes CASSLDPSSYNSPLHF.

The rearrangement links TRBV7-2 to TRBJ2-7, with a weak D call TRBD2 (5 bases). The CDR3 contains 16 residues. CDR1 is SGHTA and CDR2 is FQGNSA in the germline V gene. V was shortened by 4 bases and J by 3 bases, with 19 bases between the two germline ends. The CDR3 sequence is CASSWPLGSTLYEQYF. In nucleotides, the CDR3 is TGTGCCAGCAGCTGGCCTCTGGGGAGTACTCTCTACGAGCAGTACTTC.

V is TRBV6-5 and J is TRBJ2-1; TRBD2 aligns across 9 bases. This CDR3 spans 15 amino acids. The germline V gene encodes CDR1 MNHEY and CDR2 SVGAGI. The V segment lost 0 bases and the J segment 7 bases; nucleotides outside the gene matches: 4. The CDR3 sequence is CASSYSAGGRNEQFF. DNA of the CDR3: TGTGCCAGCAGTTACTCGGCGGGGGGGCGGAATGAGCAGTTCTTC.

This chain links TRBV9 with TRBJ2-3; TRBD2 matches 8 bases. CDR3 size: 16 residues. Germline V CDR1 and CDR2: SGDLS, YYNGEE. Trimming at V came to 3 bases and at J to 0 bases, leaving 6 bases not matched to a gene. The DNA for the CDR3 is TGTGCCAGCAGCGCAACTAGCGGACTTAGCACAGATACGCAGTATTTT. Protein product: CASSATSGLSTDTQYF.

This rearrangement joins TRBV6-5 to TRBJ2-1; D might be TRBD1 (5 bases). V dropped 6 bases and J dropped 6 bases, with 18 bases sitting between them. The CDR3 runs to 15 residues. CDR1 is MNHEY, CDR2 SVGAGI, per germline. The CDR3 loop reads CASSPGLTVVNEQFF. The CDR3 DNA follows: TGTGCCAGCAGCCCGGGCTTGACAGTCGTCAATGAGCAGTTCTTC.

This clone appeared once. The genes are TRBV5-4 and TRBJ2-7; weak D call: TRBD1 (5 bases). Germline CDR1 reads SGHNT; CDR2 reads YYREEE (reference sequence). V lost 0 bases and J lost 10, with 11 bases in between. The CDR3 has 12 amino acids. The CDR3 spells CASSLADSLQYF. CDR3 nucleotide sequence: TGTGCCAGCAGCTTGGCCGACAGCCTACAGTACTTC.

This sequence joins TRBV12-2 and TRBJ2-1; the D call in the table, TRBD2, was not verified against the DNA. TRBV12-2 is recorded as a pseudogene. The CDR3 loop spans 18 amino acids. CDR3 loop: CASRLAASARYRHNEQFF. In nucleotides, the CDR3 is TGTGCAAGTCGCCTCGCCGCGAGCGCCCGCTATAGACACAATGAGCAGTTCTTC.

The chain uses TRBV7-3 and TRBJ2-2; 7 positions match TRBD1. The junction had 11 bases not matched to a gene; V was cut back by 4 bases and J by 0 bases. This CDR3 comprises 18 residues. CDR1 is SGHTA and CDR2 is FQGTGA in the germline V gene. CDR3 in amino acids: CASSSLAGQGANTGELFF. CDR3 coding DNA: TGTGCCAGCAGCTCCCTCGCAGGGCAGGGGGCGAACACCGGGGAGCTGTTTTTT.

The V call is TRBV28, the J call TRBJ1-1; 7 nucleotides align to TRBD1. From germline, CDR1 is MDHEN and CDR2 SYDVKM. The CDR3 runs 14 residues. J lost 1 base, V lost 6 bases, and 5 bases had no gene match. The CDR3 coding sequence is TGTGCCAGCAGGTTACAGGGGCCGAACACTGAAGCTTTCTTT. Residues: CASRLQGPNTEAFF. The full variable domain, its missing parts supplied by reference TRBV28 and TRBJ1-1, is DVKVTQSSRYLVKRTGEKVFLECVQDMDHENMFWYRQDPGLGLRLIYFSYDVKMKEKGDIPEGYSVSREKKERFSLILESASTNQTSMYLCASRLQGPNTEAFFGQGTRLTVV.

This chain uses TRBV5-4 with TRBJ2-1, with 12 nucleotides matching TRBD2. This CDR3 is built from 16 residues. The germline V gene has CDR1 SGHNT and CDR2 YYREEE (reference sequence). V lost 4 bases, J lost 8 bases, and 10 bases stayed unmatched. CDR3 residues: CASSLKTSGSWHEQFF. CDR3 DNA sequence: TGTGCCAGCAGCCTGAAGACTAGCGGGAGTTGGCATGAGCAGTTCTTC.

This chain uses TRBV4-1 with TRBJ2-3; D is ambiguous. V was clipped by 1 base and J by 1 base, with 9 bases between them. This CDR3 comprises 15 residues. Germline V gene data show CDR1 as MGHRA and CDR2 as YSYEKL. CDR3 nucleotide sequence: TGCGCCAGCAGCCAAGGCGTGCAGGGCACAGATACGCAGTATTTT. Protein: CASSQGVQGTDTQYF.